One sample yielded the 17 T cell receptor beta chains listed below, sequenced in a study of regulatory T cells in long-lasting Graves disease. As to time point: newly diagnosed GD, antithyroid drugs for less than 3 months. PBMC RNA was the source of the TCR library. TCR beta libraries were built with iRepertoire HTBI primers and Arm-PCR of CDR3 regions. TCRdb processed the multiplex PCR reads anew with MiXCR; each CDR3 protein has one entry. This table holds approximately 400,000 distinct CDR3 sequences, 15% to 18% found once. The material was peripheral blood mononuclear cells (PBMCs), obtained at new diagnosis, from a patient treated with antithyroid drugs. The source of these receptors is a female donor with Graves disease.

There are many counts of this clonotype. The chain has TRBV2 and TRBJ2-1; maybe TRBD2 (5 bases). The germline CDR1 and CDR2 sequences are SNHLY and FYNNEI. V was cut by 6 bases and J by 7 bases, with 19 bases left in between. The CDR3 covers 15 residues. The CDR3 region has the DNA TGTGCCAGCAGCGACGAAAGCGGAGTTCTGAATGAGCAGTTCTTC. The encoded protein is CASSDESGVLNEQFF.

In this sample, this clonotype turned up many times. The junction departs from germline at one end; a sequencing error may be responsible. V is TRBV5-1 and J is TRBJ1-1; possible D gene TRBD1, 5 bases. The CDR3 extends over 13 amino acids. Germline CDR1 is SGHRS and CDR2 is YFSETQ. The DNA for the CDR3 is TGTGCCAGCAGCCCCCAGGGAAACACTGAAGCTTTCTTT. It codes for CASSPQGNTEAFF.

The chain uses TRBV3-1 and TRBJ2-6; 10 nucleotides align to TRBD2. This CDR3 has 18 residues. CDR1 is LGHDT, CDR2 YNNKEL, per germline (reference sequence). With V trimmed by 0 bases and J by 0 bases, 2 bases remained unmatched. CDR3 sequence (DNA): TGTGCCAGCAGCCAAGAAGGGACTAGCGTCTCTGGGGCCAACGTCCTGACTTTC. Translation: CASSQEGTSVSGANVLTF.

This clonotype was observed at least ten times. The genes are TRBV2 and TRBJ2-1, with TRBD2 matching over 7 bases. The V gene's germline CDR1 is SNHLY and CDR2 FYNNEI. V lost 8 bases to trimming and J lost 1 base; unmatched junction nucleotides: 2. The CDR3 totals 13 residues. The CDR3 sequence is CASSAGSYNEQFF. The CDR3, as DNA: TGTGCCAGCTCAGCGGGGTCCTACAATGAGCAGTTCTTC.

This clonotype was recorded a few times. The CDR3 spells CASSPGGGGLDTQYF. The DNA for the CDR3 is TGTGCCAGCAGCCCCGGAGGGGGGGGCTTAGATACGCAGTATTTT. The chain joins TRBV9 to TRBJ2-3; D possibly corresponds to TRBD2 (7 bases). Germline CDR1 reads SGDLS; CDR2 reads YYNGEE. Trimming removed 4 bases from V and 5 bases from J, with 17 bases in between. The CDR3 is 15 amino acids.

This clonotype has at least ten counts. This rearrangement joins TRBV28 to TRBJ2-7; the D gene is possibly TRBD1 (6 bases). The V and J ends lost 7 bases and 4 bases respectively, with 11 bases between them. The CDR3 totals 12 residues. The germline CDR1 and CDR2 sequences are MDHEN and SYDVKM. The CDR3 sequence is CASTAGVYEQYF. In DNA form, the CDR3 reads TGTGCCAGCACCGCAGGGGTATACGAGCAGTACTTC.

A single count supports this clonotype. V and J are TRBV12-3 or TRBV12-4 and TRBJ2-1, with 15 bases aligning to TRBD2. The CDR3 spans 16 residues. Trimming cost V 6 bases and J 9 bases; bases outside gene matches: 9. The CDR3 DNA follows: TGTGCCAGCAGCACGAGGACTAGCGGGAGGGTCTCTGAGCAGTTCTTC. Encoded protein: CASSTRTSGRVSEQFF.

Here the CDR3 DNA reads TGTGCCAGCACCCCTGACAGGCTGGTTCGTGGCTACACCTTC. Translating it yields CASTPDRLVRGYTF. The V and J genes are TRBV12-3 or TRBV12-4 and TRBJ1-2; D possibly corresponds to TRBD1 (6 bases). The V and J ends lost 7 bases and 7 bases respectively, with 19 bases between them. The CDR3 has 14 residues.

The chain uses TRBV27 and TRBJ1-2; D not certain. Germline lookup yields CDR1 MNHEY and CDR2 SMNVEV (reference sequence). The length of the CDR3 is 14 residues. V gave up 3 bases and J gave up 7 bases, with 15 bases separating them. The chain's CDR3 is CASSFVSDASGYTF. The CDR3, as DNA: TGTGCCAGCAGTTTTGTTTCGGACGCTTCTGGCTACACCTTC.

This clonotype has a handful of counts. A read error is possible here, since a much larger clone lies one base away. CDR3 DNA: TGTGCCAGCATCCAAGGACTCCCGGAGCAGTTCTTC. The encoded protein is CASIQGLPEQFF. The rearrangement joins TRBV3-1 to TRBJ2-1; tentatively, D is TRBD2 (5 bases). The CDR3 consists of 12 residues. Germline CDR1 and CDR2: LGHDT and YNNKEL (reference sequence).

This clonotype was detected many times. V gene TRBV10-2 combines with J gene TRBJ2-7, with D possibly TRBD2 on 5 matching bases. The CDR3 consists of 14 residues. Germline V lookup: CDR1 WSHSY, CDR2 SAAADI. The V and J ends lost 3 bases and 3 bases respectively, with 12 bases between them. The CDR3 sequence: CASSDRRPLYEQYF. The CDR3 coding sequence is TGCGCCAGCAGTGATAGGAGGCCGCTCTACGAGCAGTACTTC.

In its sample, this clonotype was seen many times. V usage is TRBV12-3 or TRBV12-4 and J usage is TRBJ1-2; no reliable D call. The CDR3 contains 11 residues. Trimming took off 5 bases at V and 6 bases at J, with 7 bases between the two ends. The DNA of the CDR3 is TGTGCCAGCAGTAGGTCAAATGGCTACACCTTC. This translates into CASSRSNGYTF.

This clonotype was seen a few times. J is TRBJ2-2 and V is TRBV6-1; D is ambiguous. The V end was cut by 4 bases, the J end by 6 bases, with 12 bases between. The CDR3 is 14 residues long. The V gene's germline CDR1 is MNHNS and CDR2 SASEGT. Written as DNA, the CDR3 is TGTGCCAGCAGTGGTCTCGAGTGGGCCGGGGAGCTGTTTTTT. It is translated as CASSGLEWAGELFF.

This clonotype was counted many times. The CDR3 region has the DNA TGTGCCAGCAGTTTGGGGACTGGGCCCTGGGACGAGCAGTACTTC. Amino acids: CASSLGTGPWDEQYF. The chain links TRBV12-3 or TRBV12-4 to TRBJ2-7; tentatively, D is TRBD2 (6 bases). The CDR3 length is 15 residues. Trimming stripped 3 bases from V and 5 bases from J, with 17 bases between.

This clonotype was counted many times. This CDR3 is CASSEDGGPSDTQYF. CDR3 nucleotide sequence: TGTGCCAGCAGTGAAGATGGGGGGCCCTCAGATACGCAGTATTTT. V and J are TRBV2 and TRBJ2-3; tentatively, D is TRBD1 or TRBD2 (6 bases each). CDR3 length: 15 amino acids. V was shortened by 1 base and J by 4 bases, with 12 bases between the two germline ends. Germline-derived CDR1 and CDR2 are SNHLY and FYNNEI. Together with reference TRBV2 and TRBJ2-3, the CDR3 gives the full variable domain: EPEVTQTPSHQVTQMGQEVILRCVPISNHLYFYWYRQILGQKVEFLVSFYNNEISEKSEIFDDQFSVERPDGSNFTLKIRSTKLEDSAMYFCASSEDGGPSDTQYFGPGTRLTVL.

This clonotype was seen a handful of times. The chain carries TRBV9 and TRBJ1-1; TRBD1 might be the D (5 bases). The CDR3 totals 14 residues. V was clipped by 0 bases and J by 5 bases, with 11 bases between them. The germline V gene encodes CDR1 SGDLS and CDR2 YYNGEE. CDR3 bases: TGTGCCAGCAGCGTAGGGGGGAGAGGGACTGAAGCTTTCTTT. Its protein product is CASSVGGRGTEAFF.

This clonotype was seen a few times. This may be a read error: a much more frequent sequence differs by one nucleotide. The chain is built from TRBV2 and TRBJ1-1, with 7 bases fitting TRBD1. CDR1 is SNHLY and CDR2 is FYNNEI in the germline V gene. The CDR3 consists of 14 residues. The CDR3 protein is CASSEGRGGTEALF. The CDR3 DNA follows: TGTGCCAGCAGTGAGGGGCGAGGGGGCACTGAAGCTCTCTTT.